What follows is one T cell receptor (beta chain) and its context. Its antigen is as yet unknown. Unique molecular identifiers featured in how the TCRbeta library was prepared. One entry per CDR3 protein results from TCRdb running MiXCR on the PCR reads. The data hold 200,000 to 250,000 distinct CDR3 sequences, with under 8.5% observed a single time. The entry originates in a study of T-cell reconstitution after alpha-beta-depleted transplantation in children. Overall study results and limits: It was newly produced T cells that mostly accounted for T-cell counts and diversity one year after transplant.

The source material was PBMCs, sampled before TCRalphabeta/CD19-depleted stem cell transplant. This TCR came from a boy aged 2 to 9 with acute lymphoblastic leukemia, due to receive a stem cell transplant.

The chain's CDR3 is CASSYGSSLGQGESYEQYF. CDR3 DNA sequence: TGTGCCAGCAGTTACGGTTCCTCCCTGGGGCAGGGGGAAAGCTACGAGCAGTACTTC. This chain joins TRBV6-5 and TRBJ2-7; 7 positions match TRBD1. V was pared by 2 bases and J by 3 bases, with 19 bases of the junction left unmatched. The CDR3 contains 19 residues. Per germline, CDR1 MNHEY and CDR2 SVGAGI.